One T cell receptor (beta chain) is described in this entry. The method was immunoSEQ multiplex PCR; TCRdb's version includes in-frame clones alone and lacks a portion of them. The data hold about 130,000 clones, with approximately 94% observed a single time. The CDR3 totals 14 residues. V lost 4 bases, J lost 2 bases, and 9 bases lay in between. Germline-derived CDR1 and CDR2 are LNHDA and SQIVND (reference sequence). The data derive from a study of control samples from healthy donors and cancer patients. This chain connects TRBV19 to TRBJ1-5, with D tentatively TRBD1 (6 bases). This receptor was taken from a man aged 25 to 40 in good health. Sequencing used blood. The DNA of the CDR3 is TGTGCCAGTAGTACACAGGGACGCAATCAGCCCCAGCATTTT. This codes for CASSTQGRNQPQHF.